The 21 T cell receptor beta chains listed next were all sequenced from one sample in a study of blood T cell repertoires in COVID-19 (dated by TCRdb to the early 2020s). The library was made by the immunoSEQ multiplex PCR assay. What TCRdb holds here is the immuneACCESS table cut down to in-frame rearrangements. Part of the clones is not present; checked against another copy, under half of the missing clones reflect an unresolved V gene, and the others are unexplained. The sample table records 40,000 to 65,000 clones; 65% to 80% of these occur just once. The biggest ten clones account for about 15% of the sample. Sequenced input: peripheral blood. Receptor source: a human donor with active or convalescent COVID-19. The donor label of this sample is uncertain.

The chain is built from TRBV7-5 and TRBJ2-7; TRBD1 reflects the table's D call only, with no check against the DNA. TRBV7-5 represents a pseudogene. CDR3 length equals 16 residues. CDR3: CVRSLQRGQGRYEQYF. In nucleotides, the CDR3 is TGTGTCAGAAGCTTACAGAGGGGACAGGGGCGCTACGAGCAGTACTTC.

This clone was counted between two and nine times. V is TRBV5-4 and J is TRBJ1-3; the match to TRBD1 covers 7 bases. V was pared by 4 bases and J by 4 bases, with 8 bases of the junction left unmatched. The CDR3 runs to 15 residues. Germline CDR1 SGHNT, CDR2 YYREEE (reference sequence). The CDR3 coding sequence is TGTGCCAGCAGCCTAGGTCTAGGGGGCGGAAACACCATATATTTT. The encoded protein is CASSLGLGGGNTIYF.

This sequence joins TRBV27 and TRBJ2-1; 8 bases fit TRBD2. V lost 4 bases and J lost 8; bases outside the gene matches: 10. CDR1 is MNHEY, CDR2 SMNVEV, per germline (reference sequence). The CDR3 runs to 15 residues. The CDR3 sequence: CASSSVPAGEDEQFF. The CDR3 DNA follows: TGTGCCAGCAGTTCCGTCCCAGCGGGAGAGGATGAGCAGTTCTTC.

The table lists this clone with a count of one. In nucleotides, the CDR3 is TGTGCCAGCAGCCGCTCGGCTACCAGGGCAGATACGCAGTATTTT. Encoded protein: CASSRSATRADTQYF. The chain employs TRBV3-1 (or the pseudogene TRBV3-2) and TRBJ2-3, with D perhaps TRBD1 (5 bases). Trimming took off 4 bases at V and 4 bases at J, with 15 bases between the two ends. Germline CDR1 and CDR2: LGHDT and YNNKEL (reference sequence). This CDR3 has 15 residues.

The chain is built from TRBV15 and TRBJ2-5; D unresolved. Germline lookup yields CDR1 LNHNV and CDR2 YYDKDF (reference sequence). The CDR3 is 13 residues long. The V end lost 1 base, the J end lost 4 bases, and 7 bases lay between the germline ends. The DNA for the CDR3 is TGTGCCACCAGCAGAGGGCGAGGAGAGACCCAGTACTTC. Translating gives CATSRGRGETQYF.

The rearrangement links TRBV6-5 to TRBJ1-1; D call uncertain. Germline V CDR1 and CDR2: MNHEY, SVGAGI. V lost 6 bases and J lost 1, with 9 bases in between. This CDR3 has 13 residues. The CDR3 reads CASRAGRNTEAFF. The CDR3 bases are TGTGCCAGCAGAGCCGGGAGGAACACTGAAGCTTTCTTT.

The chain joins TRBV5-1 to TRBJ1-5; maybe TRBD1 (5 bases). Germline values: CDR1 SGHRS, CDR2 YFSETQ. The V end was cut by 0 bases, the J end by 4 bases, with 8 bases between. This CDR3 is built from 14 residues. CDR3 amino acids: CASSLGGRNQPQHF. The DNA for the CDR3 is TGCGCCAGCAGCTTGGGGGGCAGAAATCAGCCCCAGCATTTT.

In the case of this clone: Germline is not matched at one junction end, which may reflect a read error. The same CDR3 also results from other DNA sequences found in this sample. This rearrangement joins TRBV3-1 (or the pseudogene TRBV3-2) to TRBJ1-2; weak D call: TRBD1 (6 bases). This CDR3 is 17 amino acids long. Germline CDR1 is LGHDT and CDR2 is YNNKEL (reference sequence). CDR3 in DNA: TGTGCCAGCAGCCAAGATATCAGGGGCAGGGCGAACTACGGCTACACCTTC. Translation: CASSQDIRGRANYGYTF.

The chain uses TRBV7-3 and TRBJ2-7; D unclear. The germline V and J ends were trimmed by 1 base and 3 bases, with 13 bases remaining between them. Germline V lookup: CDR1 SGHTA, CDR2 FQGTGA. The CDR3 loop spans 15 amino acids. CDR3 nucleotides: TGTGCCAGCAGCTTAATAGCTGGTGAGATCTACGAGCAGTACTTC. Its protein product is CASSLIAGEIYEQYF.

V usage is TRBV5-1 and J usage is TRBJ2-7, with D possibly TRBD2 on 6 matching bases. The CDR3 contains 15 residues. Trimming left V 0 bases short and J 2 bases short, with 12 bases between. Germline V CDR1 and CDR2: SGHRS, YFSETQ. CDR3 sequence (DNA): TGCGCCAGCAGCTTGGGCGGGGCCGGGCCCTACGAGCAGTACTTC. Its translation: CASSLGGAGPYEQYF. Combining the CDR3 with reference TRBV5-1 and TRBJ2-7 gives the whole variable domain KAGVTQTPRYLIKTRGQQVTLSCSPISGHRSVSWYQQTPGQGLQFLFEYFSETQRNKGNFPGRFSGRQFSNSRSEMNVSTLELGDSALYLCASSLGGAGPYEQYFGPGTRLTVT.

This clone was seen only once. The gene calls are TRBV19 and TRBJ2-2; D is perhaps TRBD2 (7 bases). Per the germline V gene, CDR1 is LNHDA and CDR2 is SQIVND (reference sequence). V lost 10 bases and J lost 4, with 13 bases in between. CDR3 size: 13 residues. Here the CDR3 reads CATQRGGTGELFF. In nucleotides, the CDR3 is TGTGCCACCCAAAGGGGGGGCACCGGGGAGCTGTTTTTT. Full variable domain (outside the CDR3, taken from reference TRBV19 and TRBJ2-2): DGGITQSPKYLFRKEGQNVTLSCEQNLNHDAMYWYRQDPGQGLRLIYYSQIVNDFQKGDIAEGYSVSREKKESFPLTVTSAQKNPTAFYLCATQRGGTGELFFGEGSRLTVL.

V gene TRBV11-2 combines with J gene TRBJ1-1; possibly TRBD1 for D (6 bases). Trimming took off 0 bases at V and 4 bases at J, with 9 bases between the two ends. The CDR3 sequence is 14 residues long. Looked up from germline, CDR1 is SGHAT and CDR2 is FQNNGV. The CDR3: CASSLEGGSTEAFF. CDR3 in DNA: TGTGCCAGCAGCTTAGAAGGGGGTAGCACTGAAGCTTTCTTT.

This chain links TRBV6-2 or TRBV6-3 with TRBJ2-1, with 12 bases matching TRBD2. CDR3 size: 15 residues. Germline loops: CDR1 MNHEY, CDR2 SVGEGT. Trimming cost V 5 bases and J 8 bases; bases outside gene matches: 7. The CDR3 here is CASSLHRLAGDEQFF. The CDR3 DNA is TGTGCCAGCAGTCTTCACCGACTAGCGGGAGATGAGCAGTTCTTC.

This chain links TRBV28 with TRBJ2-1; 11 bases align to TRBD2. The germline gives CDR1 MDHEN, CDR2 SYDVKM. This CDR3 region has 15 residues. The ends lost 6 bases at V and 6 bases at J; junction bases unmatched: 7. CDR3 loop: CASSSLGLAGNEQFF. CDR3 DNA sequence: TGTGCCAGCAGCTCCCTTGGACTAGCGGGCAATGAGCAGTTCTTC. Using reference TRBV28 and TRBJ2-1 for the parts outside the CDR3, the full variable domain is DVKVTQSSRYLVKRTGEKVFLECVQDMDHENMFWYRQDPGLGLRLIYFSYDVKMKEKGDIPEGYSVSREKKERFSLILESASTNQTSMYLCASSSLGLAGNEQFFGPGTRLTVL.

J is TRBJ2-5 and V is TRBV28, with TRBD2 matching 7 bases. This CDR3 comprises 13 residues. V dropped 2 bases and J dropped 5; count of bases not matched to a gene: 2. Germline assignment: CDR1 MDHEN and CDR2 SYDVKM. CDR3 loop: CASSLLGGETQYF. As DNA, the CDR3 is TGTGCCAGCAGTTTACTGGGGGGGGAGACCCAGTACTTC.

DNA of the CDR3: TGTGCCAGCAGCCCAGGGTCGGCGGGAGCTGGGAGTACGCAGTATTTT. The encoded protein is CASSPGSAGAGSTQYF. The V call is TRBV7-3, the J call TRBJ2-3, with 7 bases fitting TRBD2. CDR3 length: 16 amino acids. V lost 5 bases and J lost 8; bases outside the gene matches: 16. CDR1 and CDR2 from the germline V gene are SGHTA and FQGTGA.

This rearrangement joins TRBV7-6 to TRBJ2-2; TRBD2 agrees at 9 bases. The V and J ends lost 5 bases and 4 bases, in that order; junction bases with no gene match: 8. Germline V gene lookup returns CDR1 SGHVS and CDR2 FNYEAQ. The CDR3 loop spans 16 amino acids. The CDR3 DNA follows: TGTGCCAGCAGCGGATTAGCGGGAGTTAGCACCGGGGAGCTGTTTTTT. Its translation is CASSGLAGVSTGELFF.

The chain combines TRBV11-2 with TRBJ2-3; D remains unclear. V lost 5 bases, J lost 4 bases, and 16 bases lay in between. CDR1 is SGHAT and CDR2 is FQNNGV in the germline V gene. The CDR3 runs to 15 residues. The CDR3 DNA reads as TGTGCCAGCAGCCTCCGAGCGTCTCTCCCAGATACGCAGTATTTT. This gives the protein CASSLRASLPDTQYF.

This chain links TRBV4-2 with TRBJ2-5; TRBD2 is a possible D gene (5 bases). This CDR3 contains 15 residues. V was clipped by 2 bases and J by 0 bases, with 10 bases between them. Germline lookup yields CDR1 LGHNA and CDR2 YNFKEQ. CDR3 coding DNA: TGTGCCAGCAGCCAACACGGGATTAACCAAGAGACCCAGTACTTC. It yields the protein CASSQHGINQETQYF.

The chain carries TRBV3-1 (or the pseudogene TRBV3-2) and TRBJ2-7; 12 nucleotides match TRBD2. CDR1 and CDR2 (germline): LGHDT, YNNKEL (reference sequence). Trimming removed 4 bases from V and 5 bases from J; junction bases left unmatched: 6. The CDR3 totals 15 residues. CDR3 sequence: CASSPLAGGDHEQYF. The CDR3 nucleotides are TGTGCCAGCAGCCCGCTAGCGGGAGGGGACCACGAGCAGTACTTC.

V usage is TRBV7-3 and J usage is TRBJ1-2, with no clear D. The germline CDR1 and CDR2 sequences are SGHTA and FQGTGA. With 5 bases removed from V and 0 bases from J, the gap between germline ends came to 13 bases. The CDR3 sequence is 15 residues long. CDR3 nucleotide sequence: TGTGCCAGCAGCGACCGAGGGTTTTCTAACTATGGCTACACCTTC. Protein sequence: CASSDRGFSNYGYTF. The full variable domain, rest sourced from reference TRBV7-3 and TRBJ1-2, is GAGVSQTPSNKVTEKGKYVELRCDPISGHTALYWYRQSLGQGPEFLIYFQGTGAADDSGLPNDRFFAVRPEGSVSTLKIQRTERGDSAVYLCASSDRGFSNYGYTFGSGTRLTVV.